This T cell receptor (beta chain) originates from a study of Ad26.COV2.S vaccination and SARS-CoV-2 variants (dated by TCRdb to 2020 to 2023). In the study overall: Donors in the vaccine arm were drawn from COV1001, a phase I-IIa trial of Ad26.COV2.S in healthy adults that was multicentre, randomized, double-blind and placebo-controlled. Trial participants were randomized into five groups of five: low-dose or high-dose Ad26.COV2.S given once or twice, or placebo on both occasions. Ad26.COV2.S was administered intramuscularly at 5 x 10^10 or 1 x 10^11 viral particles, either as a single shot or as two shots given 56 days apart. Throughout the experiments and outcome assessment, investigators stayed blinded to trial group allocation. The specificity and breadth of SARS-CoV-2-reactive T cell receptors after Ad26.COV2.S vaccination were assessed by TCRbeta repertoire sequencing. A total of about 30 samples were included in the TCR-sequenced set, comprising roughly 19 Ad26.COV2.S vaccine recipients, 5 placebo recipients and 8 SARS-CoV-2 convalescent individuals.

This specimen's treatment or condition label, per the study, means: some 20 received Ad26.COV2.S at low or high dose, single or two shots; 5 received placebo; per-sample allocation not given. For vaccine and placebo recipients, the sequenced repertoires came from samples collected on day 63 after the first injection. In Cohort 1b, about 25 adults aged 18-55 years were enrolled at a single site in Boston, USA, between 29 July and 7 August 2020. As a vaccine, Ad26.COV2.S was a replication-incompetent adenovirus type 26 vector that expressed a prefusion-stabilized SARS-CoV-2 spike protein derived from the original Wuhan strain. This clone was found a few times. Its binding antigen is unknown. Base-call qualities are not available, and no considerably larger clone is one nucleotide away. CDR1 and CDR2, looked up from the germline V gene, are MNHEY and SVGAGI. Here V drops 0 bases and J drops 7 bases, and the junction holds 8 bases not matched to any gene. From its cysteine to its phenylalanine, the CDR3 spans 15 amino acids. The kept DNA is CDR3 alone, 45 bases in frame from the first base.

On the study overall, not on this receptor specifically: Ad26.COV2.S recipients had higher spike-specific TCR breadth than placebo recipients (P = 0.0014). It was noted by the authors that total T cell responses may have been underestimated by the TCR breadth and depth analyses. Comparable non-spike TCR breadth was observed between vaccine and placebo recipients, consistent with only spike being contained in the vaccine. Substantial breadth of spike-specific CD8+ and CD4+ T cell responses was reported after vaccination. The study was not powered for comparison of responses between vaccine doses or regimens.

The immunoSEQ Assay was used to sequence TCRbeta CDR3 regions. After extraction, genomic DNA underwent amplification by bias-controlled multiplex PCR, followed by high-throughput sequencing. The authors' analysis ran thus. To quantify the absolute abundance of each unique TCRbeta CDR3 region, sequences were collapsed and filtered. T cell fraction was estimated by normalizing TCRbeta template counts to usable DNA, with usable DNA measured through amplification of reference genes found in all nucleated cells. Repertoire TCRs were annotated as SARS-CoV-2-specific when V gene, CDR3 amino acid sequence and J gene were exactly matched to a known reactive TCR set. The reference SARS-CoV-2 TCR set came from MIRA and was filtered for enrichment in COVID-19-positive ImmuneCODE repertoires, removing public or cross-reactive TCRs. Using the MIRA antigens, annotated TCRs were further analysed by specific ORF or by position within an ORF. Breadth was defined as annotated unique rearrangements over total unique productive rearrangements; depth was the summed frequency of those rearrangements. Two-sided Wilcoxon rank-sum tests were used to compare TCR breadth between groups. TCRdb took this table from immuneACCESS and kept in-frame rearrangements with V and J called. Such tables lack part of the clones; where checked against another copy, unresolved V genes explain under half of the gap, and the rest is unexplained. For V, J and clone size, that table is used; D and trimming come from the DNA. The sample table holds over 400,000 clones, of which 92% were seen once. 1.5% to 2% of the sample comes from the top ten.

The TCR sequence derives from a person aged 18 to 59 who received the Ad26.COV2.S COVID-19 vaccine or a placebo. The chain was built from TRBV6-5 and TRBJ1-2, with 7 bases aligning to TRBD1. Sequences were derived from peripheral blood, sampled in a trial of Ad26.COV2.S vaccine versus placebo. The DNA sequence is as follows: TGTGCCAGCAGTTACTCGAACAGGGGCTTTCGTGGCTACACCTTC. This gives the protein CASSYSNRGFRGYTF.